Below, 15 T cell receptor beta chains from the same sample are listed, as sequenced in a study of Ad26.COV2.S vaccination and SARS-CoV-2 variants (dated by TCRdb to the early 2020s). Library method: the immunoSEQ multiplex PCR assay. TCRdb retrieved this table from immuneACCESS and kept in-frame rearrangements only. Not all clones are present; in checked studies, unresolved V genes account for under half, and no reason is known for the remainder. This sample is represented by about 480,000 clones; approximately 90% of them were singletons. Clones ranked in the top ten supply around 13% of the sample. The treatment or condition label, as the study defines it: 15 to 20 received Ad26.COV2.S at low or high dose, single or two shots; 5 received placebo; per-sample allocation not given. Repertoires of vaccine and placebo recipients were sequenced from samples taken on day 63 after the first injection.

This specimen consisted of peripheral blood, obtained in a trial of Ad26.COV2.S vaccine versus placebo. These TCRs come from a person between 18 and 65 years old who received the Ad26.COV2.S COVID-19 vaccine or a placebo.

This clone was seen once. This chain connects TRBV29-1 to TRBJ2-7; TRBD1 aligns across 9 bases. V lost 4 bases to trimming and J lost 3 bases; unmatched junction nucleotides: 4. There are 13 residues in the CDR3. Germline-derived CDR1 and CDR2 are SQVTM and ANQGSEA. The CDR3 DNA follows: TGCAGCGTTGGGAGGGACAGGGTCTACGAGCAGTACTTC. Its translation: CSVGRDRVYEQYF.

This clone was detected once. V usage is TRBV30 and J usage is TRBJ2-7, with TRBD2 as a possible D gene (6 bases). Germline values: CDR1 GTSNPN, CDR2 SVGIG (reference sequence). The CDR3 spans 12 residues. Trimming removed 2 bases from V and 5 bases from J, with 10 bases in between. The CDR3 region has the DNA TGTGCCTGGAGTCGGGAGTTCAACGAGCAGTACTTC. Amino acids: CAWSREFNEQYF.

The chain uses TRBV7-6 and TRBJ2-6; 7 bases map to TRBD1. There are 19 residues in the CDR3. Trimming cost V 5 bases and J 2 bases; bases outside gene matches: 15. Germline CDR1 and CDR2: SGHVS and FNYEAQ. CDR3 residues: CASSPQSGQALTGANVLTF. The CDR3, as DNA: TGTGCCAGCAGCCCCCAGTCCGGACAGGCCCTTACTGGGGCCAACGTCCTGACTTTC.

CDR3 sequence (DNA): TGTGCCAGCACCCCACGAACCTACGAGCAGTACTTC. Its protein product is CASTPRTYEQYF. The chain uses TRBV5-8 and TRBJ2-7; no clear D. The CDR3 has 12 amino acids. Deletions cut 6 bases from V and 2 bases from J, with 9 bases between. Per the germline V gene, CDR1 is SGHTS and CDR2 is YDEGEE.

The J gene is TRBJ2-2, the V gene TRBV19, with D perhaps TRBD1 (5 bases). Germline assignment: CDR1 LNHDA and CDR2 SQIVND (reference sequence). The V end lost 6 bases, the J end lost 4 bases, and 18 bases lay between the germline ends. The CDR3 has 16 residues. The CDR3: CASSITYDSSTGELFF. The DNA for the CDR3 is TGTGCCAGTAGCATTACATATGACAGCAGCACCGGGGAGCTGTTTTTT.

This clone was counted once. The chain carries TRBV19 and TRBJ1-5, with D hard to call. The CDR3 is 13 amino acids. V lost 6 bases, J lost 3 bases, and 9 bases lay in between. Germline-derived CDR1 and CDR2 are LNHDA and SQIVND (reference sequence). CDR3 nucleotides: TGTGCCAGTAGGGGGTTAGACAATCAGCCCCAGCATTTT. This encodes CASRGLDNQPQHF.

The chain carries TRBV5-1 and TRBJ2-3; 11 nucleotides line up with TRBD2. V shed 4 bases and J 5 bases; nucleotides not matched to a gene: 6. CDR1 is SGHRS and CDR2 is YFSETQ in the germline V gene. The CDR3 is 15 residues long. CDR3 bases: TGCGCCAGCAGCCTTTTAGCGGGAGGGCTAGATACGCAGTATTTT. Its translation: CASSLLAGGLDTQYF.

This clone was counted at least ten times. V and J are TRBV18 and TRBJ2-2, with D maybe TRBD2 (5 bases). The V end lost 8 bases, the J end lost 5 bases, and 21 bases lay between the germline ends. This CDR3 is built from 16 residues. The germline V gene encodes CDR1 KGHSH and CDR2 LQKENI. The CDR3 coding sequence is TGTGCCAGCCACACCTCTAGCCCGAGTGGGACCGGGGAGCTGTTTTTT. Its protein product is CASHTSSPSGTGELFF. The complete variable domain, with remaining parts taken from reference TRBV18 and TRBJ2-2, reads NAGVMQNPRHLVRRRGQEARLRCSPMKGHSHVYWYRQLPEEGLKFMVYLQKENIIDESGMPKERFSAEFPKEGPSILRIQQVVRGDSAAYFCASHTSSPSGTGELFFGEGSRLTVL.

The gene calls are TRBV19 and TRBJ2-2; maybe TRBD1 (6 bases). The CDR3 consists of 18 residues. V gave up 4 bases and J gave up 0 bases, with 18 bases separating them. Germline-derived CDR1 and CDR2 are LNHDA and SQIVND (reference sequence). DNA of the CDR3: TGTGCCAGTAGTACCTCTCTCCCGGGACAAGCGAACACCGGGGAGCTGTTTTTT. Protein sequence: CASSTSLPGQANTGELFF.

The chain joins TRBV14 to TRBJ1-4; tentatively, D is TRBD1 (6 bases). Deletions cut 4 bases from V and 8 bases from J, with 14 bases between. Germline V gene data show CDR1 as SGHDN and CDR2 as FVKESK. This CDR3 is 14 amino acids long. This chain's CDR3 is CASSRGTNKEKLFF. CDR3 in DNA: TGTGCCAGCAGCCGAGGGACAAACAAAGAAAAACTGTTTTTT.

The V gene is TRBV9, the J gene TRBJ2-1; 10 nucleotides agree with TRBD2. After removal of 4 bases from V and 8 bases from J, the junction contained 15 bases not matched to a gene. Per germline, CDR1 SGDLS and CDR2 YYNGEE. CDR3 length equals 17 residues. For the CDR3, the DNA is TGTGCCAGCAGCCCCCATCCCCGGCTAGCGGGAGTCCATGAGCAGTTCTTC. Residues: CASSPHPRLAGVHEQFF.

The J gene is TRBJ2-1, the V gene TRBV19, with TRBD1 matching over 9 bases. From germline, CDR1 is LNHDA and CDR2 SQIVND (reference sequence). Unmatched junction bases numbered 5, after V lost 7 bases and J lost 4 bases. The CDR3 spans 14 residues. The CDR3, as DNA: TGTGCCAGTACCCACAGGGGGCCTTACAATGAGCAGTTCTTC. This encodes CASTHRGPYNEQFF.

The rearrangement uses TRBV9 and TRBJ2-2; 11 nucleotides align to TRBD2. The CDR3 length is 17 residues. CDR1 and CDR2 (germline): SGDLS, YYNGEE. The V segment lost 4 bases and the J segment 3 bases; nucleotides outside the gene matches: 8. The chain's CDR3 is CASSPRGTSGYTGELFF. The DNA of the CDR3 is TGTGCCAGCAGCCCACGGGGGACTAGCGGATACACCGGGGAGCTGTTTTTT.

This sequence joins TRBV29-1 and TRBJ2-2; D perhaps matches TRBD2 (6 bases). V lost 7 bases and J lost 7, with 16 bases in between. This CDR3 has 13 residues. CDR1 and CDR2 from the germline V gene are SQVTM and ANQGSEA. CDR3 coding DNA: TGCAGCGGCCACGTCGGGGGAGGCGGGGAGCTGTTTTTT. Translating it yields CSGHVGGGGELFF.

In DNA form, the CDR3 reads TGTGCCACCAGCAGAGAATATGCGGGTGAGCAGTACTTC. It is translated as CATSREYAGEQYF. The gene calls are TRBV15 and TRBJ2-7, with TRBD2 as a possible D gene (5 bases). This CDR3 contains 13 residues. Germline V CDR1 and CDR2: LNHNV, YYDKDF (reference sequence). Trimming stripped 0 bases from V and 7 bases from J, with 10 bases between. The whole variable domain, remainder taken from reference TRBV15 and TRBJ2-7, is DAMVIQNPRYQVTQFGKPVTLSCSQTLNHNVMYWYQQKSSQAPKLLFHYYDKDFNNEADTPDNFQSRRPNTSFCFLDIRSPGLGDTAMYLCATSREYAGEQYFGPGTRLTVT.